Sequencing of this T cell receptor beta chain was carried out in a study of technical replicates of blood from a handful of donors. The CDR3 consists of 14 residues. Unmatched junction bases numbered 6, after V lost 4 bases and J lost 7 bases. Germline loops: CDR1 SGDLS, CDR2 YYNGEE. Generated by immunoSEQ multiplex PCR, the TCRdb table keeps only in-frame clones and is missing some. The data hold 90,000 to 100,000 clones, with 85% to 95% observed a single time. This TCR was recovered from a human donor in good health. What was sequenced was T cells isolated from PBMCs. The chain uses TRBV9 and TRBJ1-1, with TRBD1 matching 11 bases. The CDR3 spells CASSQGTGGDEAFF. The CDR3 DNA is TGTGCCAGCAGCCAAGGGACAGGGGGGGATGAAGCTTTCTTT.